This is a list of T cell receptor beta chains from one sample in a study of CD8 T cells in ankylosing spondylitis. In TCRdb, the 5' RACE reads were re-called with MiXCR into one record per CDR3 protein. Of under 250,000 distinct CDR3 sequences listed, 8% to 11% were seen once; the top ten hold about 2.8%. Sequencing input: blood, either unsorted or a sorted T cell fraction (not recorded which). All receptors derive from a male donor with ankylosing spondylitis or in good health (not recorded which). Both conserved end residues are trimmed from each CDR3. The order of the fields is V gene, CDR3 protein.

>TRBV11-1
ASSLPGAPPEAF
>TRBV12-3/TRBV12-4
ASSPRGAPADTQY
>TRBV24-1
ATSGTSASSSYNEQF
>TRBV5-6
ASSEGQGAVYRGYT
>TRBV4-2
ASSQELVYNEQF
>TRBV7-2
ASSSGWSYGYT
>TRBV5-1
ASRSDSNQPQH
>TRBV6-5
ASSYALIGELF
>TRBV20-1
SASTGAQPQH
>TRBV21-1
ASSARLATITGELF
>TRBV11-2
ASSGGGATYNEQF
>TRBV6-1
ASKAGEGSPLH
>TRBV20-1
SARDWTSGGTYEQY
>TRBV11-2
ASSPGGSYGYT
>TRBV7-2
ASSLATGAVAAAF
>TRBV5-1
ASSLNEGQVGYGYT
>TRBV10-3
AISDQQGAIEQF
>TRBV6-5
ASSFLIRETANTEAF
>TRBV5-1
ASSLTGPTYGYT
>TRBV4-2
ASSQDENSPLH
>TRBV30
AWSVTRGPYGYT
>TRBV6-1
ASTWTSGGPYNEQF
>TRBV10-3
AIGDGGGELF
>TRBV3-1
ASSPIGAAGGSSYNEQF
>TRBV6-2/TRBV6-3
ASSYSRPEGLRNEQF
>TRBV20-1
SAPTGAEEIDTQY
>TRBV10-3
AIRDPAGLSSEQY
>TRBV9
ASSAVASGISNYGYT
>TRBV7-2
ASSSWAALNNEQF
>TRBV4-2
ASSQPGQSNQPQH
>TRBV6-1
ASTDRGGSNTIY
>TRBV5-5
ASSLVAAGLYNEQF
>TRBV7-9
ASSRLAGGNNEQF
>TRBV7-9
ASSGTPDFTDTQY
>TRBV2
ASSDQGGNTEAF
>TRBV7-2
ASSLSRLPDTQY
>TRBV4-2
ASSPLAGEQGETQY
>TRBV18
ASSPEETQY
>TRBV30
AWSPDRVQFEQY
>TRBV12-3/TRBV12-4
ASSFSGAAKNIQY
>TRBV7-2
ASSSYLHGRGSYGYT
>TRBV12-3/TRBV12-4
ASSSTGGPNQPQH
>TRBV6-1
ASSEVWNTGELF
>TRBV29-1
SVGGVLDYGYT
>TRBV14
ASRSPGRVVYEQY
>TRBV20-1
SARDRPNTEAF
>TRBV7-2
ASSWTGPVAYGYT
>TRBV7-9
ASSPATGLANYGYT
>TRBV29-1
SVASPGDNEQF
>TRBV20-1
SANDRDRLEQY
>TRBV20-1
SALGTSSLDTQY
>TRBV4-1
ASSQGGGDSEKLF
>TRBV29-1
SVEFLAGAPGIVSTDTQY
>TRBV10-2
ASSDYWTEAF
>TRBV11-3
ASSLVGSQQGLGDGYT
>TRBV20-1
SVPTSGRFPRYEQY
>TRBV6-2/TRBV6-3
ASRASGNNEQF
>TRBV2
ASRESSYEQY
>TRBV25-1
ASRRSGGAQETQY
>TRBV10-3
AISGSTTPREKLF